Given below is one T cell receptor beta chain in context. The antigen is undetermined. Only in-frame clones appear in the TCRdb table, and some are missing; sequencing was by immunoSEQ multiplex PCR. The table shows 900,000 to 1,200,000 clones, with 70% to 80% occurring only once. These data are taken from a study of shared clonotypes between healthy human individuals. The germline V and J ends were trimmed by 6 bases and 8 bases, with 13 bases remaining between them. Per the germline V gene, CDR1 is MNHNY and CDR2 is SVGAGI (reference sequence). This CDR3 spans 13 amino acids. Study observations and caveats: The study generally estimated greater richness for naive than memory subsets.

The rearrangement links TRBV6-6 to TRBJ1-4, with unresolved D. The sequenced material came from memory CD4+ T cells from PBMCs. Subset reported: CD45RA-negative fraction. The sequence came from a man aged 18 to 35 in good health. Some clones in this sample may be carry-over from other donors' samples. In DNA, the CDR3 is TGTGCCAGCAGCCCCCCGCCTGGAGAAAAACTGTTTTTT. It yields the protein CASSPPPGEKLFF.